The T cell receptor beta chain under discussion was sequenced for a study of T cells in Graves' hyperthyroidism and ophthalmopathy (dated by TCRdb to between 2018 and 2021). A note on the overall study: Peripheral blood was collected at initial diagnosis, before any treatment. To identify distinguishing TCR V-J signatures, a discovery cohort of 90 to 100 patients was used, comprising 43 with Graves' ophthalmopathy and some 57 with stable Graves' hyperthyroidism. Prospective prediction of ophthalmopathy was tested in an independent validation cohort of approximately 19 hyperthyroidism patients and 17 patients who later progressed to ophthalmopathy. The 100 or so discovery patients were divided at random into training and test sets in a 7:3 ratio. In more than 5 Graves' hyperthyroidism patients, the study also compared T-cell repertoires from thyroid tissue with T-cell repertoires from blood. After sampling, hyperthyroidism patients received methimazole starting at 30 mg daily, and ophthalmopathy patients received high-dose intravenous methylprednisolone. The paper describes TCR Vbeta CDR3 sequencing of around 140 peripheral blood samples, made up of fewer than 50 ophthalmopathy patients, some 80 hyperthyroidism patients and 17 progressor patients. Results and caveats for the whole study, not just this receptor: In validation, the model predicted progression to ophthalmopathy a median of about 6.5 months before onset, with approximately 71% sensitivity and 72.22% specificity. Blood samples also contained most of the expanded thyroid clonotypes (frequency above 0.001), which suggests that blood repertoires may reflect thyroid immune responses. Ophthalmopathy was separated from stable hyperthyroidism by a 13 V-J signature model, with 87.88% sensitivity and about 84% specificity obtained in cross-validation and 80%/75% obtained in testing. Sample size was not statistically predetermined, and investigators were not blinded to group allocation.

The cysteine opens and the phenylalanine closes a CDR3 of 15 amino acids. Solely the CDR3 DNA is kept, with 45 bases framed from the first base. For this chain, trimming is 1 base at the V end and 7 bases at the J end, and the number of junction bases without a gene match is 6. CDR1 and CDR2 are read off the germline V gene as MNHNS and SASEGT. The TCR beta CDR3 regions were amplified from RNA transcripts. For the first round of RT-PCR on the TCR CDR3, the HTBI primer set was used together with the Qiagen OneStep RT-PCR kit. Libraries were constructed in a second round of multiplex PCR, after which size selection and purification were carried out. Libraries were sequenced paired-end with 100 bp reads on an Illumina HiSeq2000. The authors processed their data as follows. Raw data were processed with SOAPnuke, discarding reads with adapters, uncalled bases, mean Phred below 15, or no exact constant-primer or identifier match. High-quality paired reads were merged using COPE v1.2.5, and each unique nucleotide sequence was defined as a clonotype. Clonotypes were aligned to IMGT TRBV, TRBD and TRBJ reference segments using MiTCR v1.1. The analysis was restricted to V-J combinations with a frequency above 0.0001, which together covered 99.2% of the repertoires. The TCS score was defined as F50 (clonal expansion) divided by E x V (chaos), with BLOSUM62-based TCRdist calculated between CDR3 peptides within each V-J. Welch's t-statistics and random forest reduced 450 to 600 V-J features to fewer than 15, which were used in a naive Bayes classifier (R e1071). TCRdb trimmed the raw reads at Q25, called clones with MiXCR and kept productive beta chains. For every CDR3 protein sequence, its rows merge into one entry that carries the most common genes and DNA. The V and J calls were determined by TCRdb, not by the authors. In this sample the table shows about 380,000 distinct CDR3 sequences, roughly 14% of which occur a single time. The top ten hold roughly a fifth of the sample.

This clonotype was counted only a few times. The specificity of this receptor is unknown. No clone much larger than this one lies a single base away; base qualities are absent. Moderately to severely active disease, a Clinical Activity Score of at least 3, a NOSPECS grade of at least 4, and a duration under 3 months were present in ophthalmopathy patients. Any patient with an uncontrolled infection, another autoimmune disease, pregnancy or lactation was excluded. Clinical symptoms, serum thyroxine and TRAb, thyroid ultrasound, and orbital computed tomography formed the basis for the diagnoses. PBMCs were isolated from approximately 10 ml of fresh peripheral blood by Ficoll-Paque density gradient centrifugation. Total RNA was extracted using Trizol reagent, and RNA quality was assessed on an Agilent 2100 Bioanalyzer.

The chain couples TRBV6-1 to TRBJ2-1; 8 of the junction bases match TRBD1. Source material: blood. This TCR came from a young woman with Graves' ophthalmopathy. For the CDR3, the sequence is CASSEVGTGGNEQFF. The nucleotide sequence is given as TGTGCCAGCAGTGAAGTAGGAACAGGGGGAAATGAGCAGTTCTTC.